This TCR beta chain derives from a study of cytomegalovirus exposure and HLA in healthy donors. From germline, CDR1 is LGHNT and CDR2 FRNRAP. Trimming took off 1 base at V and 2 bases at J, with 6 bases between the two ends. There are 15 residues in the CDR3. Clones were read by immunoSEQ multiplex PCR, and TCRdb kept only the in-frame ones, dropping some. This table holds roughly 56,000 clones, just over 90% found once. The V and J genes are TRBV12-5 and TRBJ2-6; D uncertain. The sequenced sample was PBMCs. The receptor was derived from a woman in her late teens or twenties in good health and CMV-seropositive. DNA for the CDR3: TGTGCTAGTGGTTTGGGCTCGGCTGGGGCCAACGTCCTGACTTTC. Encoded protein: CASGLGSAGANVLTF. The variable domain in full, completed from reference TRBV12-5 and TRBJ2-6, reads DARVTQTPRHKVTEMGQEVTMRCQPILGHNTVFWYRQTMMQGLELLAYFRNRAPLDDSGMPKDRFSAEMPDATLATLKIQPSEPRDSAVYFCASGLGSAGANVLTFGAGSRLTVL.